The next 25 T cell receptor beta chains were all read from a single sample in a study of T-cell memory formation after mild COVID-19. A single record per CDR3 protein comes from TCRdb applying MiXCR to the 5' RACE reads. The data contain about 210,000 distinct CDR3 sequences, 27% of them seen just once; the ten biggest clones take up over 10%. Sequenced input: PBMCs or a T cell subset sorted from them (not recorded which). These TCRs come from an adult woman who had mild COVID-19 (a few samples of this study predate the infection). Cell type and time point are not known.

The chain carries TRBV25-1 and TRBJ2-7; 9 nucleotides line up with TRBD1. Per the germline V gene, CDR1 is MGHDK and CDR2 is SYGVNS. After removal of 3 bases from V and 5 bases from J, the junction contained 8 bases not matched to a gene. The CDR3 has 15 residues. Here the CDR3 reads CASSDWDRELHEQYF. CDR3 in DNA: TGTGCCAGCAGTGATTGGGACAGGGAGCTCCACGAGCAGTACTTC.

This sequence joins TRBV27 and TRBJ2-7; 9 bases align to TRBD2. Unmatched junction bases numbered 14, after V lost 5 bases and J lost 6 bases. Germline V gives CDR1 MNHEY, CDR2 SMNVEV (reference sequence). This CDR3 is built from 16 residues. The CDR3 DNA reads as TGTGCCAGCAGTCAGGGACTGGCGGGAGGGCCTGGCGAGCAGTACTTC. Translating it yields CASSQGLAGGPGEQYF.

In this sample, this clonotype turned up a few times. The chain uses TRBV27 and TRBJ2-7; 7 nucleotides agree with TRBD2. The ends lost 5 bases at V and 3 bases at J; junction bases unmatched: 7. Germline V gives CDR1 MNHEY, CDR2 SMNVEV (reference sequence). This CDR3 contains 14 residues. CDR3 loop: CASSPVAGHYEQYF. The CDR3 nucleotides are TGTGCCAGCAGTCCGGTAGCGGGCCACTACGAGCAGTACTTC.

This clonotype was counted a single time. This chain connects TRBV24-1 to TRBJ2-1, with 9 nucleotides matching TRBD2. Germline CDR1 KGHDR, CDR2 SFDVKD. The ends lost 0 bases at V and 0 bases at J; junction bases unmatched: 14. The CDR3 contains 21 residues. CDR3 region: CATSDLVRTEGREGSYNEQFF. CDR3 in DNA: TGTGCCACCAGTGATTTGGTCCGAACAGAGGGGCGGGAGGGCTCCTACAATGAGCAGTTCTTC.

V and J are TRBV21-1 and TRBJ2-1; the table gives TRBD1 as D, unverified against the DNA. TRBV21-1 constitutes a pseudogene. The CDR3 loop spans 11 amino acids. The CDR3 region is CASSMEDKQFF. The CDR3 DNA sequence: TGTGCCAGCAGCATGGAGGACAAGCAGTTCTTC.

This clonotype was counted between two and nine times. The chain uses TRBV7-9 and TRBJ1-2, with a possible D match to TRBD1 (6 bases). The CDR3 is 11 amino acids. Germline V gene data show CDR1 as SEHNR and CDR2 as FQNEAQ (reference sequence). V lost 5 bases to trimming and J lost 8 bases, with 9 bases between them. The DNA of the CDR3 is TGTGCCAGCAGCCACAGGGAAGGCTACACCTTC. As protein: CASSHREGYTF.

This clonotype was recorded many times. This rearrangement joins TRBV7-3 to TRBJ2-3; D perhaps matches TRBD2 (6 bases). The V gene lost 5 bases and the J gene lost 0 bases, with 12 bases spanning the gap. The CDR3 contains 15 residues. From germline, CDR1 is SGHTA and CDR2 FQGTGA. CDR3 loop: CASSPQSGSTDTQYF. The DNA of the CDR3 is TGTGCCAGCAGCCCGCAAAGCGGGAGCACAGATACGCAGTATTTT.

The sample holds a few counts of this clonotype. In DNA form, the CDR3 reads TGTGCCAGCAGCTCCTCAGTAGGGGGGCTATCACCCCTCCACTTT. Translation gives CASSSSVGGLSPLHF. The chain couples TRBV12-3 or TRBV12-4 to TRBJ1-6; a possible D gene is TRBD1 (6 bases). Trimming cost V 6 bases and J 10 bases, with 19 bases left between them. This CDR3 has 15 residues.

This chain uses TRBV7-9 with TRBJ2-7; D is perhaps TRBD1 (5 bases). V was pared by 5 bases and J by 6 bases, with 20 bases between. The CDR3 is 15 amino acids. Germline V gene sequence: CDR1 SEHNR, CDR2 FQNEAQ (reference sequence). Here the CDR3 DNA reads TGTGCCAGCAGCCCTCTTTCTCAGGGAAGGGGCGAGCAGTACTTC. It translates to CASSPLSQGRGEQYF.

This clonotype was observed a handful of times. The chain is built from TRBV15 and TRBJ2-7, with 9 bases matching TRBD2. V shed 2 bases, J shed 2 bases, and the junction held 7 bases outside the gene matches. The CDR3 extends over 16 amino acids. Germline lookup yields CDR1 LNHNV and CDR2 YYDKDF (reference sequence). CDR3 in DNA: TGTGCCACCAGCAGATCGGGGGCTAGCGGGGCCTACGAGCAGTACTTC. Its protein is CATSRSGASGAYEQYF.

The table lists this clonotype with a few counts. The genes are TRBV7-9 and TRBJ2-1; D possibly corresponds to TRBD2 (6 bases). V lost 2 bases, J lost 6 bases, and 11 bases lay in between. This CDR3 spans 14 amino acids. Germline lookup yields CDR1 SEHNR and CDR2 FQNEAQ (reference sequence). The CDR3 region has the DNA TGTGCCAGCAGCTTATCCGGGACTGTCAATGAGCAGTTCTTC. Translated, it gives CASSLSGTVNEQFF.

The rearrangement links TRBV6-2 or TRBV6-3 to TRBJ2-7; D is perhaps TRBD1 (5 bases). From germline, CDR1 is MNHEY and CDR2 SVGEGT. The CDR3 runs to 16 residues. V lost 10 bases to trimming and J lost 2 bases, with 24 bases between them. The CDR3 nucleotides read TGTGCCACCTCCAGATCTTTCTCGACAGCTACCTACGAGCAGTACTTC. It specifies CATSRSFSTATYEQYF.

The chain recombines TRBV24-1 with TRBJ2-1; D remains unclear. The CDR3 spans 19 residues. The germline V and J ends were trimmed by 0 bases and 0 bases, with 17 bases remaining between them. The V gene's germline CDR1 is KGHDR and CDR2 SFDVKD. The CDR3 nucleotides are TGTGCCACCAGTGATTTGCGTCCGTGGGAAATAGGCTCCTACAATGAGCAGTTCTTC. Translated, it gives CATSDLRPWEIGSYNEQFF.

There are a few counts of this clonotype. The chain couples TRBV29-1 to TRBJ1-2; TRBD1 is a possible D gene (5 bases). The CDR3 extends over 13 amino acids. Germline V gene lookup returns CDR1 SQVTM and CDR2 ANQGSEA. V shed 7 bases and J shed 8 bases, with 20 bases lying between them. The chain's CDR3 is CSAPGRGSEGYTF. CDR3 nucleotides: TGCAGCGCCCCGGGCCGGGGGAGTGAGGGCTACACCTTC.

In its sample, this clonotype was seen a few times. The rearrangement uses TRBV7-3 and TRBJ2-3; 13 bases map to TRBD2. V lost 1 base, J lost 4 bases, and 8 bases stayed unmatched. The CDR3 has 18 amino acids. From germline, CDR1 is SGHTA and CDR2 FQGTGA. The chain's CDR3 is CASSLMGLAGLGADTQYF. CDR3 sequence (DNA): TGTGCCAGCAGCTTAATGGGACTAGCGGGACTGGGAGCAGATACGCAGTATTTT.

The V and J genes are TRBV6-4 and TRBJ2-2; D may match TRBD1 or TRBD2 (5 bases each). Germline V CDR1 and CDR2: MRHNA, SNTAGT. The CDR3 is 13 residues long. Trimming left V 3 bases short and J 6 bases short, with 8 bases between. CDR3 DNA: TGTGCCAGCAGTGAGGTGGGGGCCGGGGAGCTGTTTTTT. This encodes CASSEVGAGELFF.

The chain is built from TRBV7-9 and TRBJ1-1; 11 bases line up with TRBD1. This CDR3 is 16 amino acids long. J lost 3 bases, V lost 5 bases, and 8 bases had no gene match. Germline V gene lookup returns CDR1 SEHNR and CDR2 FQNEAQ (reference sequence). CDR3 loop: CASSREDRGPDTEAFF. The CDR3 nucleotides are TGTGCCAGCAGCCGAGAGGACAGGGGGCCGGACACTGAAGCTTTCTTT.

This clonotype was seen many times. V usage is TRBV12-3 or TRBV12-4 and J usage is TRBJ2-7; D is unclear. The CDR3 runs 11 residues. The V gene lost 5 bases and the J gene lost 5 bases, with 7 bases spanning the gap. CDR3 DNA sequence: TGTGCCAGCAGTGAGTTAGACGAGCAGTACTTC. Protein: CASSELDEQYF.

In this sample, this clonotype turned up a few times. The rearrangement uses TRBV24-1 and TRBJ2-2; 7 nucleotides align to TRBD2. This CDR3 spans 14 amino acids. The junction had 0 bases not matched to a gene; V was cut back by 5 bases and J by 1 base. Germline V gives CDR1 KGHDR, CDR2 SFDVKD. CDR3 sequence reads: CATSGEGNTGELFF. CDR3 DNA: TGTGCCACCAGTGGGGAGGGGAACACCGGGGAGCTGTTTTTT.

The chain links TRBV29-1 to TRBJ1-2, with TRBD1 as a possible D gene (6 bases). Germline values: CDR1 SQVTM, CDR2 ANQGSEA. V was shortened by 4 bases and J by 8 bases, with 11 bases between the two germline ends. The CDR3 covers 11 residues. The CDR3 loop is CSVAGAGGYTF. The DNA of the CDR3 is TGCAGCGTTGCAGGGGCAGGGGGCTACACCTTC.

V usage is TRBV29-1 and J usage is TRBJ2-2; D unresolved. Germline CDR1 SQVTM, CDR2 ANQGSEA. CDR3 length: 11 amino acids. V was cut by 7 bases and J by 7 bases, with 10 bases left in between. Here the CDR3 reads CSGTWDGELFF. The CDR3 DNA is TGCAGCGGTACATGGGACGGGGAGCTGTTTTTT.

V gene TRBV7-6 combines with J gene TRBJ1-1, with D unresolved. Trimming shortened V by 1 base and J by 3 bases, and 12 bases separated the two germline ends. The length of the CDR3 is 15 residues. The germline CDR1 and CDR2 sequences are SGHVS and FNYEAQ. The DNA of the CDR3 is TGTGCCAGCAGCTTAGTGGTCGGGAGCGACACTGAAGCTTTCTTT. This gives the protein CASSLVVGSDTEAFF.

The genes are TRBV20-1 and TRBJ1-3; tentatively, D is TRBD1 (6 bases). The germline V gene has CDR1 DFQATT and CDR2 SNEGSKA (reference sequence). Between the trimmed V and J ends, which lost 3 bases and 0 bases, there was a span of 9 bases. The CDR3 is 14 residues long. For the CDR3, the DNA is TGCAGTGCTAGCACAGGGTTCTCTGGAAACACCATATATTTT. Translated: CSASTGFSGNTIYF.

A few counts support this clonotype. The rearrangement links TRBV30 to TRBJ1-1; TRBD1 matches 9 bases. CDR1 and CDR2 from the germline V gene are GTSNPN and SVGIG (reference sequence). The trim removed 8 bases at V and 0 bases at J, leaving 10 bases unmatched. This CDR3 has 15 amino acids. The CDR3 sequence is CATTGGVMMNTEAFF. CDR3 DNA: TGTGCCACGACAGGGGGGGTCATGATGAACACTGAAGCTTTCTTT.

This clonotype appeared a few times. This sequence joins TRBV12-3 or TRBV12-4 and TRBJ1-2, with D unresolved. The CDR3 is 11 amino acids. The V end lost 6 bases, the J end lost 8 bases, and 10 bases lay between the germline ends. This CDR3 is CASSLDTGYTF. CDR3 nucleotides: TGTGCCAGCAGCCTTGATACAGGCTACACCTTC.